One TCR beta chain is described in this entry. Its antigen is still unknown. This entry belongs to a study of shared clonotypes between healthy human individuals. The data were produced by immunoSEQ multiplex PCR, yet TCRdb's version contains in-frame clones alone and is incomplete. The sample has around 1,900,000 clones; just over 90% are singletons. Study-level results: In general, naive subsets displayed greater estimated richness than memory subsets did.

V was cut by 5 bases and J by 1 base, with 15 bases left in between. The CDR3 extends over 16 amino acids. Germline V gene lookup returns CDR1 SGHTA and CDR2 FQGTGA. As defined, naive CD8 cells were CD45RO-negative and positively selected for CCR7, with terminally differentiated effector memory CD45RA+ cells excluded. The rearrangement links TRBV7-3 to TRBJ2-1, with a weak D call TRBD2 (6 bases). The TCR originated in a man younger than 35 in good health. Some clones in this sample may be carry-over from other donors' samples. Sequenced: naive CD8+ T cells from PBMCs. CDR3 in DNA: TGTGCCAGCAGCCCTCGACTAGTACTTTCCTACAATGAGCAGTTCTTC. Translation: CASSPRLVLSYNEQFF.